These T cell receptor beta chains were read from a single sample in a study of T cell responses to AZD1222 COVID-19 vaccine. Produced via immunoSEQ multiplex PCR; TCRdb's table is partial and in-frame only. The repertoire holds about 100,000 clones, with around 87% as singletons. The specimen comprised peripheral blood, sampled on day 0 of MenACWY control vaccination. These receptors were collected from an adult in good health. Each CDR3 is given with its conserved first and last residue. A D gene is named only where the DNA matches it firmly. Size values are once, few and many counts, or a class for expanded clones, and some rows have none.

d_call j_call clone_size v_call cdr3_nt cdr3_aa
NA TRBJ1-5 once TRBV11-2 TGTGCCAGCAGCTTATCAGAAGGGCAGCCCCAGCATTTT CASSLSEGQPQHF
NA TRBJ2-3 NA TRBV13 TGTGCCAGCAGTTCTCCAGGAGATACGCAGTATTTT CASSSPGDTQYF
NA TRBJ1-2 NA TRBV6-5 TGTGCCAGCAGTTACGGGGAAGCTAACTATGGCTACACCTTC CASSYGEANYGYTF
NA TRBJ1-4 NA TRBV18 TGTGCCAGCTCACCGCTCGAAACAGGGTTCGGTGAAAAACTGTTTTTT CASSPLETGFGEKLFF
NA TRBJ1-2 NA TRBV12-3/TRBV12-4 TGTGCCAGCAGTTTGGAGGGGAATAGCGGCTACACCTTC CASSLEGNSGYTF
NA TRBJ1-5 NA TRBV19 TGTGCCAGTAATTTAGGCAGGGCTAATCAGCCCCAGCATTTT CASNLGRANQPQHF
TRBD2 TRBJ2-7 NA TRBV2 TGTGCCTCGGGAGAGGGTACGGGACTAGCGGGCTCCGAGCAGTACTTC CASGEGTGLAGSEQYF
NA TRBJ2-7 NA TRBV10-3 TGTGCCATCAGTGGGCGGGTTTCCCCCTACGAGCAGTACTTC CAISGRVSPYEQYF
TRBD1 TRBJ2-2 NA TRBV19 TGTGCCAGTAGGAGAGGGGGCTATACCGGGGAGCTGTTTTTT CASRRGGYTGELFF
NA TRBJ1-5 NA TRBV19 TGTGCCAGTAGTATACAGTCGAATCAGCCCCAGCATTTT CASSIQSNQPQHF